The 9 T cell receptor beta chains below come from one sample, sequenced in a study of identical twins. TCRdb re-derived calls from the 5' RACE reads in MiXCR, one entry per CDR3 protein. Found here are 1.5 million to 2 million distinct CDR3 sequences, more than 30% of them singletons; the top ten hold over 0.25%. Input material: cord blood. The origin of the receptors is a newborn girl in good health.

This chain connects TRBV5-1 to TRBJ2-7, with TRBD2 matching over 8 bases. The DNA end favors TRBJ2-4, so the J call may be wrong. There are 16 residues in the CDR3. CDR1 and CDR2 from the germline V gene are SGHRS and YFSETQ. The CDR3 reads CASLIFSGGGKNIQYF. The DNA of the CDR3 is TGCGCCAGCTTGATCTTCAGCGGGGGCGGCAAAAACATTCAGTACTTC.

The V gene is TRBV12-3 or TRBV12-4, the J gene TRBJ2-1; D ambiguous. Trimming left V 3 bases short and J 7 bases short, with 13 bases between. This CDR3 is 14 amino acids long. The DNA for the CDR3 is TGTGCCAGCAGTTTCGCCGGGTCACCGAATGAGCAGTTCTTC. Translation gives CASSFAGSPNEQFF.

This clonotype was seen at least ten times. J is TRBJ2-1 and V is TRBV5-6; D gene unclear. The CDR3 has 12 residues. With 7 bases removed from V and 4 bases from J, the gap between germline ends came to 9 bases. Germline CDR1 and CDR2: SGHDT and YYEEEE. The CDR3 DNA follows: TGTGCCAGCGGCCGGACGTACAATGAGCAGTTCTTC. Protein: CASGRTYNEQFF. Variable domain in full (rest from reference TRBV5-6 and TRBJ2-1): DAGVTQSPTHLIKTRGQQVTLRCSPKSGHDTVSWYQQALGQGPQFIFQYYEEEERQRGNFPDRFSGHQFPNYSSELNVNALLLGDSALYLCASGRTYNEQFFGPGTRLTVL.

The rearrangement links TRBV5-1 to TRBJ1-2, with D possibly being TRBD1 (5 bases). V was pared by 0 bases and J by 0 bases, with 12 bases between. The CDR3 is 16 amino acids. From germline, CDR1 is SGHRS and CDR2 YFSETQ. The CDR3 protein is CASSLADISANYGYTF. CDR3 DNA sequence: TGCGCCAGCAGCTTGGCGGACATCTCAGCTAACTATGGCTACACCTTC.

V is TRBV3-1 and J is TRBJ2-1, with 9 bases that match TRBD2. CDR1 and CDR2 from the germline V gene are LGHDT and YNNKEL (reference sequence). The CDR3 is 20 residues long. Germline trimming cut 1 base from V and 5 bases from J; bases unmatched to any gene: 18. CDR3 sequence reads: CASSQVTLAGFETRDNEQFF. CDR3 bases: TGTGCCAGCAGCCAAGTCACTCTAGCGGGGTTTGAAACACGGGACAATGAGCAGTTCTTC.

The rearrangement joins TRBV6-2 or TRBV6-3 to TRBJ2-2; D may match TRBD1 or TRBD2 (5 bases each). The V gene's germline CDR1 is MNHEY and CDR2 SVGEGT. The CDR3 loop spans 16 amino acids. V was shortened by 5 bases and J by 7 bases, with 20 bases between the two germline ends. The CDR3 DNA is TGTGCCAGCAGTCTGTGGGCAGAGGGGCGCAGCGGGGAGCTGTTTTTT. Residues: CASSLWAEGRSGELFF.

This clonotype was seen a few times. The gene calls are TRBV3-1 and TRBJ1-2; D call uncertain. The ends were cut back, 0 bases at V and 2 bases at J, with 10 bases in the middle. CDR3 length: 15 residues. Germline CDR1 is LGHDT and CDR2 is YNNKEL (reference sequence). The CDR3 nucleotides are TGTGCCAGCAGCCAAGAGGTACCGGGGAACTATGGCTACACCTTC. This translates into CASSQEVPGNYGYTF.

This clonotype was detected a few times. The chain recombines TRBV12-3 or TRBV12-4 with TRBJ1-1; possibly TRBD1 for D (6 bases). This CDR3 region has 16 residues. Trimming removed 3 bases at V and 3 bases at J, with 17 bases between. CDR3 region: CASSFLQGRTDTEAFF. CDR3 DNA: TGTGCCAGCAGTTTCCTTCAGGGGAGGACCGACACTGAAGCTTTCTTT.

The chain couples TRBV6-5 to TRBJ2-1, with unresolved D. CDR1 and CDR2 (germline): MNHEY, SVGAGI. This CDR3 has 13 amino acids. V lost 2 bases and J lost 9, with 11 bases in between. The CDR3 loop is CASSYTPLGEQFF. CDR3 coding DNA: TGTGCCAGCAGTTACACCCCTCTGGGTGAGCAGTTCTTC.